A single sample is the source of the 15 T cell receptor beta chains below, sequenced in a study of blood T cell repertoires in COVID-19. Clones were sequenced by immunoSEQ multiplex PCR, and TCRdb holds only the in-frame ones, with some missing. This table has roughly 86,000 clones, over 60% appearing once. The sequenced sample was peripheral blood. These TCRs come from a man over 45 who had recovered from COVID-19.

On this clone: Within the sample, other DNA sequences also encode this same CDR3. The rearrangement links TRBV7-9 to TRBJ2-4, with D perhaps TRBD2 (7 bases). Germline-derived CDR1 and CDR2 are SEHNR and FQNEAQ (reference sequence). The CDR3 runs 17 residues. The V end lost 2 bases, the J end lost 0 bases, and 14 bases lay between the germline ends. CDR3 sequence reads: CASSLRGAGLAKNIQYF. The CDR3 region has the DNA TGTGCCAGCAGCTTACGGGGGGCGGGGCTAGCCAAAAACATTCAGTACTTC.

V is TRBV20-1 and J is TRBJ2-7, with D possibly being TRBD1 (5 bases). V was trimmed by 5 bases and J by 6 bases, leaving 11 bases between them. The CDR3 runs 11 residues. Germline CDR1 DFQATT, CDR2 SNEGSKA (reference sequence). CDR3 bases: TGCAGTGCTGAGGAAGGGGCCGAGCAGTACTTC. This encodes CSAEEGAEQYF.

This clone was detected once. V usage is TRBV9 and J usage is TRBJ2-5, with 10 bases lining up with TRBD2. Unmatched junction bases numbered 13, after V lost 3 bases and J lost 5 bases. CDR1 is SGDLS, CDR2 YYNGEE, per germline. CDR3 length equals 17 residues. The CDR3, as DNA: TGTGCCAGCAGCGCCCGAACGCCCCTAGCGGGAGTCGAGACCCAGTACTTC. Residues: CASSARTPLAGVETQYF.

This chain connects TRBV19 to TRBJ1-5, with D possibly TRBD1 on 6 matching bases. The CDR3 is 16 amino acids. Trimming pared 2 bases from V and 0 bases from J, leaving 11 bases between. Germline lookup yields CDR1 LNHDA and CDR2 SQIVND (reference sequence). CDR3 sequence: CASSINQGLSNQPQHF. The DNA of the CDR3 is TGTGCCAGTAGTATAAATCAGGGGCTTAGCAATCAGCCCCAGCATTTT.

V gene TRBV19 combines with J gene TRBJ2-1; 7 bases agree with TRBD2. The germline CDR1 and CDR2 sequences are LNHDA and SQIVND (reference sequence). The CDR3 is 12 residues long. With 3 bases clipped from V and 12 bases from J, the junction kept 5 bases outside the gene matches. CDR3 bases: TGTGCCAGTAGTATTAAGCGGGAAGCGCAGTTCTTC. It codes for CASSIKREAQFF. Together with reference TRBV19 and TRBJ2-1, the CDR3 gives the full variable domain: DGGITQSPKYLFRKEGQNVTLSCEQNLNHDAMYWYRQDPGQGLRLIYYSQIVNDFQKGDIAEGYSVSREKKESFPLTVTSAQKNPTAFYLCASSIKREAQFFGPGTRLTVL.

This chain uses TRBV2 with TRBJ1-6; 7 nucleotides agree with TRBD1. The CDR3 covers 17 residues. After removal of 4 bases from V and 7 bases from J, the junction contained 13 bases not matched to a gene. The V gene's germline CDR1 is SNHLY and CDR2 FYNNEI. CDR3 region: CASSGYITGTENSPLHF. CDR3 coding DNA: TGTGCCAGCAGTGGCTACATCACGGGGACAGAGAATTCACCCCTCCACTTT. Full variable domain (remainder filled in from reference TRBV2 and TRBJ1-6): EPEVTQTPSHQVTQMGQEVILRCVPISNHLYFYWYRQILGQKVEFLVSFYNNEISEKSEIFDDQFSVERPDGSNFTLKIRSTKLEDSAMYFCASSGYITGTENSPLHFGNGTRLTVT.

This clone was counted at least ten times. Here the CDR3 reads CASSMGLEGYNEQFF. CDR3 coding DNA: TGTGCCAGTAGTATGGGACTAGAAGGCTACAATGAGCAGTTCTTC. This chain uses TRBV19 with TRBJ2-1; 8 nucleotides agree with TRBD2. After removal of 3 bases from V and 3 bases from J, the junction contained 4 bases not matched to a gene. CDR3 length equals 15 residues. Per the germline V gene, CDR1 is LNHDA and CDR2 is SQIVND (reference sequence).

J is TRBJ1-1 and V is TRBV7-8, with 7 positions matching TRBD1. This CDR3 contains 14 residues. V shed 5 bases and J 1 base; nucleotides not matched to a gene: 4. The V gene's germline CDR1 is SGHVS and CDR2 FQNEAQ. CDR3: CASSPGTANTEAFF. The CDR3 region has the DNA TGTGCCAGCAGCCCCGGGACAGCGAACACTGAAGCTTTCTTT.

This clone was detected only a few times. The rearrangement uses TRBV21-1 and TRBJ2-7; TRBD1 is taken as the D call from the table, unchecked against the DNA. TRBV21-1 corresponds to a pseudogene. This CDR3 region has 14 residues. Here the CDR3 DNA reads TGTGCCAGCAGCCCGAGGACAGGGTTGGCCGAGCAGTACTTC. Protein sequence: CASSPRTGLAEQYF.

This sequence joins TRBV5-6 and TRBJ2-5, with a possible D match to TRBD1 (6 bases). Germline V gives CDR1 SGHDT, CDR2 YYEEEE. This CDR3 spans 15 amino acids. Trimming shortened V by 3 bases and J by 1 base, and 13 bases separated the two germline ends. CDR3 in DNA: TGTGCCAGCAGCTCCTACTACAGGGTCCAAGAGACCCAGTACTTC. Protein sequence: CASSSYYRVQETQYF.

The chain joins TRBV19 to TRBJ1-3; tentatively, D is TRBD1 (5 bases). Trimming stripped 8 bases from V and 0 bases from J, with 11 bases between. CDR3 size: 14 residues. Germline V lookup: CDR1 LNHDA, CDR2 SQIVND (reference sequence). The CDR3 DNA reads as TGTGCCAGTGGGGACTTCAACTCTGGAAACACCATATATTTT. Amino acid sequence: CASGDFNSGNTIYF.

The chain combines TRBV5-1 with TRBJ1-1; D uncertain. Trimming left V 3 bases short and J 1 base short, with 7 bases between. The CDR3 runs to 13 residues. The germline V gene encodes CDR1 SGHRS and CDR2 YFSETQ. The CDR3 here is CASSYAQNTEAFF. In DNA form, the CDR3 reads TGCGCCAGCAGCTATGCGCAGAACACTGAAGCTTTCTTT.

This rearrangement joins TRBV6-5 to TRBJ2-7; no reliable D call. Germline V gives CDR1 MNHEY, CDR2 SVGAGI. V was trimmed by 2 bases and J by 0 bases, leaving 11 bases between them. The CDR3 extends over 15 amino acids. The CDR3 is CASSYRDTSSYEQYF. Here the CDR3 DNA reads TGTGCCAGCAGTTACCGCGACACCAGCTCCTACGAGCAGTACTTC.

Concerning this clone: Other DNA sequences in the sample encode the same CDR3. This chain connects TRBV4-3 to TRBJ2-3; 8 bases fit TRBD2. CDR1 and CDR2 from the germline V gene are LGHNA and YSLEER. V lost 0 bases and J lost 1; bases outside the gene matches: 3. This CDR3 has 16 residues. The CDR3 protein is CASSQDLAGGTDTQYF. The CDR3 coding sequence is TGCGCCAGCAGCCAAGACCTAGCGGGCGGCACAGATACGCAGTATTTT.

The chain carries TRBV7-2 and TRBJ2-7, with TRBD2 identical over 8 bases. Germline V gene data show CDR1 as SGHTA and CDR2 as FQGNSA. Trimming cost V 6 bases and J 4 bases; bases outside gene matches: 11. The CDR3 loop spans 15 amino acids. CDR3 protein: CASSSSGSNKYEQYF. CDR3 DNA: TGTGCCAGCAGTTCCAGCGGGAGTAATAAATACGAGCAGTACTTC.